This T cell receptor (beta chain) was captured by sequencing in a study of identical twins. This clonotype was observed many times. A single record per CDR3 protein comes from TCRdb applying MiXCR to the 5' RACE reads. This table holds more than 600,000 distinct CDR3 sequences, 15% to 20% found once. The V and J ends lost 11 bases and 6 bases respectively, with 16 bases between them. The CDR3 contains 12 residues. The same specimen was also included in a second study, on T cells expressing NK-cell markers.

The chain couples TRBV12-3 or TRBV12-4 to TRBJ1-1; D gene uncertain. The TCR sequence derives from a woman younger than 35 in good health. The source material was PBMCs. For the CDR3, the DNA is TGTGCCGGACGAGATGGTAATTCTGAAGCTTTCTTT. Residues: CAGRDGNSEAFF.